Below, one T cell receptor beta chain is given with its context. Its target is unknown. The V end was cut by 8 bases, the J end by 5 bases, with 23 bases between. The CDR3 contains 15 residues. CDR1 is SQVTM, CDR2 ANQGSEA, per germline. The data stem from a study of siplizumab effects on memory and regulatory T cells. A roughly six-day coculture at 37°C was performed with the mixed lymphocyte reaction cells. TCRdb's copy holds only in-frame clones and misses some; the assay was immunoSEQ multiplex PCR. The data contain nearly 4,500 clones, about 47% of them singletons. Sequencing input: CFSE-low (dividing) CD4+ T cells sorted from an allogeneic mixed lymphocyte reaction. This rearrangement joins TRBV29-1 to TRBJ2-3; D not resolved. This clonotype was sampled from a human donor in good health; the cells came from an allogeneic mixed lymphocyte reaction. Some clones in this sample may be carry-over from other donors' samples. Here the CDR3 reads CSHLSALLSGDTQYF. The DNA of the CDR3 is TGCAGCCATCTTTCGGCCTTACTCTCCGGAGATACGCAGTATTTT.